This TCR beta chain comes out of a study of shared clonotypes between healthy human individuals. The overall study: The composition of the donors was a couple of women and a few men aged 18 to 49.

Study-level findings and limits: Some clonotypes were shared by all four sorted-subset donors, while others were not shared. The non-shared ones had lower generation probabilities than the shared ones.

Of note for this clone: Its antigen is not known.

Trimming cost V 2 bases and J 4 bases; bases outside gene matches: 7. The germline CDR1 and CDR2 sequences are SGHRS and YFSETQ. The CDR3 totals 15 residues. The data were produced by immunoSEQ multiplex PCR, yet TCRdb's version contains in-frame clones alone and is incomplete. The data show 2.3 million or so clones, with over 85% seen just once and under 0.45% held by the top ten. This clonotype was obtained from a man aged 18 to 30 in good health. Some clones in this sample may be carry-over from other donors' samples. The sequenced material came from naive CD4+ T cells from PBMCs. Subset of the sample: CD45RA+ positively selected. V is TRBV5-1 and J is TRBJ2-3, with 7 bases aligning to TRBD2. The CDR3 loop reads CASSFSGWVADTQYF. The CDR3 DNA is TGCGCCAGCAGCTTTAGCGGGTGGGTCGCAGATACGCAGTATTTT.